The 20 T cell receptor beta chains below were found in one sample sequenced in a study of T cells in pancreatic ductal adenocarcinoma. Profiling relied on immunoSEQ multiplex PCR, and the TCRdb table lists in-frame clones only, not all of them. The sample lists more than 85,000 clones, about 95% seen once, with 3.1% in the top ten. Surgery without prior neoadjuvant therapy was the treatment of the selected pancreatic ductal adenocarcinoma patients. Source material: PBMCs. Receptors were obtained from a human donor with pancreatic ductal adenocarcinoma.

The rearrangement uses TRBV18 and TRBJ2-2, with D possibly being TRBD1 (5 bases). Germline V gene data show CDR1 as KGHSH and CDR2 as LQKENI. This CDR3 comprises 16 residues. The V and J ends lost 0 bases and 3 bases respectively, with 11 bases between them. CDR3 in amino acids: CASSPPSQGDTGELFF. The CDR3 nucleotides are TGTGCCAGCTCACCACCGTCCCAGGGTGACACCGGGGAGCTGTTTTTT.

The rearrangement links TRBV9 to TRBJ2-5, with 13 nucleotides matching TRBD2. Germline trimming cut 7 bases from V and 4 bases from J; bases unmatched to any gene: 7. Germline V gene sequence: CDR1 SGDLS, CDR2 YYNGEE. The CDR3 has 15 amino acids. CDR3 bases: TGTGCCAGCTCGTGGGGACTAGCGGGACGAGAGACCCAGTACTTC. It codes for CASSWGLAGRETQYF.

The rearrangement uses TRBV9 and TRBJ2-1; 8 bases agree with TRBD2. Germline lookup yields CDR1 SGDLS and CDR2 YYNGEE. V was clipped by 5 bases and J by 4 bases; unmatched bases: 8. The CDR3 is 15 residues long. The CDR3 DNA follows: TGTGCCAGCAGTCAGGGGACTAGTAGTTACAATGAGCAGTTCTTC. Translated: CASSQGTSSYNEQFF.

The gene calls are TRBV7-6 and TRBJ2-3; D is perhaps TRBD1 (5 bases). Per the germline V gene, CDR1 is SGHVS and CDR2 is FNYEAQ. The length of the CDR3 is 14 residues. Trimming removed 3 bases from V and 2 bases from J, with 9 bases in between. CDR3 in amino acids: CASSLGLNTDTQYF. The CDR3 region has the DNA TGTGCCAGCAGCTTGGGGCTAAACACAGATACGCAGTATTTT.

The gene calls are TRBV16 and TRBJ2-4; 7 bases map to TRBD1. CDR1 and CDR2 from the germline V gene are KGHSY and FQNENV. CDR3 length: 14 amino acids. Trimming cost V 1 base and J 7 bases; bases outside gene matches: 4. The CDR3 DNA follows: TGTGCCAGCAGCCAATTCGGGACAGTTAACATTCAGTACTTC. It specifies CASSQFGTVNIQYF.

The rearrangement joins TRBV5-1 to TRBJ1-1; D remains unclear. Germline assignment: CDR1 SGHRS and CDR2 YFSETQ. The CDR3 consists of 13 residues. V lost 5 bases to trimming and J lost 2 bases, with 10 bases between them. This CDR3 is CASRRTENTEAFF. The CDR3 region has the DNA TGCGCCAGCAGACGTACAGAAAACACTGAAGCTTTCTTT.

To note about this clone: A read error may account for a junction end that differs from germline. CDR3 sequence (DNA): TGTGCTAGCAGCTTAGAGAGGACTAGCGGCGAGCAGTACTTC. This codes for CASSLERTSGEQYF. The chain links TRBV7-7 to TRBJ2-7; TRBD2 aligns across 10 bases. Germline CDR1 reads SSHAT; CDR2 reads FNYEAQ (reference sequence). This CDR3 region has 14 residues. Supplemented by reference TRBV7-7 and TRBJ2-7, the full variable domain reads GAGVSQSPRYKVTKRGQDVTLRCDPISSHATLYWYQQALGQGPEFLTYFNYEAQPDKSGLPSDRFSAERPEGSISTLTIQRTEQRDSAMYRCASSLERTSGEQYFGPGTRLTVT.

The gene calls are TRBV9 and TRBJ2-7, with 7 bases matching TRBD2. The CDR3 is 13 residues long. The J segment lost 10 bases and the V segment lost 4 bases, leaving 11 bases of the junction unmatched. CDR1 is SGDLS, CDR2 YYNGEE, per germline. CDR3 residues: CASSSDPSGPQYF. The DNA for the CDR3 is TGTGCCAGCAGCTCGGACCCTAGCGGTCCTCAGTACTTC.

V and J are TRBV18 and TRBJ2-3, with 7 nucleotides matching TRBD2. This CDR3 has 15 amino acids. After removal of 4 bases from V and 0 bases from J, the junction contained 4 bases not matched to a gene. The germline CDR1 and CDR2 sequences are KGHSH and LQKENI. CDR3 nucleotide sequence: TGTGCCAGCTCACTCCAGCGGGGAAGCACAGATACGCAGTATTTT. Amino acids: CASSLQRGSTDTQYF.

This clone is a singleton in its sample. This sequence joins TRBV7-9 and TRBJ1-2; D remains ambiguous. Per germline, CDR1 SEHNR and CDR2 FQNEAQ (reference sequence). The CDR3 is made up of 13 amino acids. Trimming took off 1 base at V and 3 bases at J, with 6 bases between the two ends. CDR3 coding DNA: TGTGCCAGCAGCTTAGGACGGGACTATGGCTACACCTTC. It codes for CASSLGRDYGYTF.

The chain has TRBV14 and TRBJ1-2, with 7 bases matching TRBD1. V lost 4 bases and J lost 8; bases outside the gene matches: 13. The CDR3 sequence is 15 residues long. CDR1 SGHDN and CDR2 FVKESK come from the germline V gene. The CDR3 DNA follows: TGTGCCAGCAGCCCATACACAATAGGGACAGTCGGCTACACCTTC. Translating gives CASSPYTIGTVGYTF. Drawing the rest from reference TRBV14 and TRBJ1-2, the complete variable domain is EAGVTQFPSHSVIEKGQTVTLRCDPISGHDNLYWYRRVMGKEIKFLLHFVKESKQDESGMPNNRFLAERTGGTYSTLKVQPAELEDSGVYFCASSPYTIGTVGYTFGSGTRLTVV.

The V gene is TRBV5-4, the J gene TRBJ2-7; D is possibly TRBD2 (5 bases). Per germline, CDR1 SGHNT and CDR2 YYREEE (reference sequence). This CDR3 is 14 amino acids long. V lost 4 bases to trimming and J lost 0 bases, with 11 bases between them. CDR3 in DNA: TGTGCCAGCAGCCTGACCGGGAACTCCTACGAGCAGTACTTC. Amino acid sequence: CASSLTGNSYEQYF.

A few counts support this clone. The rearrangement joins TRBV19 to TRBJ2-1, with D unresolved. The CDR3 contains 13 residues. V was clipped by 8 bases and J by 6 bases, with 14 bases between them. Germline V CDR1 and CDR2: LNHDA, SQIVND (reference sequence). CDR3: CASGLGVGNEQFF. The CDR3 DNA is TGTGCCAGTGGATTGGGCGTAGGCAATGAGCAGTTCTTC.

V gene TRBV5-4 combines with J gene TRBJ2-2, with TRBD1 as a possible D gene (6 bases). The CDR3 contains 15 residues. Germline lookup yields CDR1 SGHNT and CDR2 YYREEE (reference sequence). Trimming took 4 bases from V and 3 from J, leaving 13 bases between them. The CDR3 DNA follows: TGTGCCAGCAGCCCTGACAGGATGGACACCGGGGAGCTGTTTTTT. Residues: CASSPDRMDTGELFF.

The gene calls are TRBV6-6 and TRBJ1-2; no reliable D call. There are 12 residues in the CDR3. Trimming pared 6 bases from V and 1 base from J, leaving 6 bases between. CDR1 and CDR2 from the germline V gene are MNHNY and SVGAGI (reference sequence). CDR3 sequence: CASRSDNYGYTF. The CDR3 DNA sequence: TGTGCCAGCAGATCAGATAACTATGGCTACACCTTC.

The chain joins TRBV6-5 to TRBJ1-4; TRBD1 is a possible D gene (5 bases). This CDR3 region has 15 residues. Trimming shortened V by 6 bases and J by 4 bases, and 15 bases separated the two germline ends. Germline V lookup: CDR1 MNHEY, CDR2 SVGAGI. The CDR3 spells CASRANRFYNEKLFF. CDR3 sequence (DNA): TGTGCCAGCAGAGCAAACAGGTTTTATAATGAAAAACTGTTTTTT.

This clone was detected only once. The CDR3 here is CASSRDRASGELFF. CDR3 coding DNA: TGTGCCAGCAGCAGGGACAGGGCCTCCGGGGAGCTGTTTTTT. The chain is built from TRBV7-2 and TRBJ2-2, with TRBD1 matching 9 bases. CDR3 length equals 14 residues. Unmatched junction bases numbered 4, after V lost 5 bases and J lost 6 bases. The germline V gene encodes CDR1 SGHTA and CDR2 FQGNSA.

The V call is TRBV25-1, the J call TRBJ2-3, with 7 nucleotides matching TRBD2. Germline trimming cut 5 bases from V and 1 base from J; bases unmatched to any gene: 6. Germline V gene sequence: CDR1 MGHDK, CDR2 SYGVNS. CDR3 length: 15 amino acids. In DNA form, the CDR3 reads TGTGCCAGCAGTAAGGGACTACTACGCACAGATACGCAGTATTTT. This gives the protein CASSKGLLRTDTQYF.

The gene calls are TRBV30 and TRBJ1-5; D is perhaps TRBD1 (6 bases). Germline CDR1 reads GTSNPN; CDR2 reads SVGIG (reference sequence). The CDR3 totals 14 residues. V was shortened by 7 bases and J by 5 bases, with 18 bases between the two germline ends. The chain's CDR3 is CAFSKGSGDQPQHF. CDR3 DNA sequence: TGTGCCTTTTCGAAGGGATCAGGGGATCAGCCCCAGCATTTT.

The chain employs TRBV5-5 and TRBJ2-7; 7 bases map to TRBD1. The CDR3 has 13 amino acids. V gave up 4 bases and J gave up 3 bases; unmatched junction bases: 4. Germline V gene data show CDR1 as SGHKS and CDR2 as YYEKEE (reference sequence). DNA of the CDR3: TGTGCCAGCAGCGGGGGACAGAACTACGAGCAGTACTTC. It is translated as CASSGGQNYEQYF.